The T cell receptor beta chain described here comes from a study of blood T cell repertoires in COVID-19. Study in general: T cells, B-cell-depleted T cells, or PBMCs supplied cDNA or gDNA.

Authors' analysis steps: Estimates of nucleated cell counts were drawn from the amplification of reference gene primers. Here immunoSEQ multiplex PCR was the method, and the copy in TCRdb shows in-frame clones only, minus some. V, J and clone size derive from that table, while D and trimming were established from the DNA sequence. The sample lists about 71,000 clones, 82% occurring once. Sample: peripheral blood. The sequence was obtained from a woman older than 75 with acute or convalescent COVID-19.

CDR3 in amino acids: CASSIRGDQPQHF. The CDR3 region has the DNA TGTGCCAGTAGTATCCGGGGTGATCAGCCCCAGCATTTT. The chain has TRBV19 and TRBJ1-5, with D uncertain. The CDR3 runs to 13 residues. Between the trimmed V and J ends, which lost 3 bases and 5 bases, there was a span of 8 bases. The germline CDR1 and CDR2 sequences are LNHDA and SQIVND (reference sequence).